One and the same sample provided the 9 T cell receptor beta chains below, sequenced in a study of T cell repertoires in cytomegalovirus infection. These receptors have no identified antigens. TCRdb reprocessed the reads via MiXCR and lists one record per CDR3 protein. The sample records approximately 76,000 distinct CDR3 sequences, 24% being singletons. This specimen consisted of CD8+ T cells from cultured PBMCs, obtained from culture after CMV antigen stimulation. Source of these receptors: a human donor in good health (CMV status not recorded). Some clones in this sample may be carry-over from other donors' samples.

The sample holds a few counts of this clonotype. The CDR3 here is CSALLTSYEQYF. The CDR3 DNA is TGCAGTGCCTTATTGACCTCATACGAGCAGTACTTC. The rearrangement uses TRBV20-1 and TRBJ2-7; D is unresolved. CDR3 length: 12 residues. The V gene lost 6 bases and the J gene lost 4 bases, with 13 bases spanning the gap. CDR1 DFQATT and CDR2 SNEGSKA come from the germline V gene (reference sequence).

This clonotype occurred many times. The chain couples TRBV7-8 to TRBJ1-4, with 8 bases matching TRBD1. The ends lost 0 bases at V and 7 bases at J; junction bases unmatched: 7. Germline loops: CDR1 SGHVS, CDR2 FQNEAQ. CDR3 length equals 16 residues. The CDR3 here is CASSLARTGILEKLFF. CDR3 DNA sequence: TGTGCCAGCAGCTTAGCCCGGACAGGGATCCTTGAAAAACTGTTTTTT.

This clonotype showed up just a few times. The CDR3 region is CASSLDLGGDNSPLHF. CDR3 DNA: TGTGCCAGCAGTTTAGACCTCGGGGGCGATAATTCACCCCTCCACTTT. The chain combines TRBV12-3 or TRBV12-4 with TRBJ1-6; a possible D gene is TRBD1 (6 bases). V lost 1 base, J lost 5 bases, and 12 bases lay in between. The CDR3 covers 16 residues.

The J gene is TRBJ2-7, the V gene TRBV27; a possible D gene is TRBD1 (7 bases). Trimming removed 6 bases at V and 4 bases at J, with 16 bases between. This CDR3 region has 14 residues. Germline V CDR1 and CDR2: MNHEY, SMNVEV (reference sequence). In DNA, the CDR3 is TGTGCCAGCAGCCCAGGGCCAGGGGGGTACGAGCAGTACTTC. Amino acids: CASSPGPGGYEQYF.

This clonotype was recorded many times. The CDR3 nucleotides are TGCGCCAGCAGCCAAGAGGGACAGGGAACGACCGGGGAGCTGTTTTTT. This translates into CASSQEGQGTTGELFF. The chain carries TRBV4-1 and TRBJ2-2, with 9 bases identical to TRBD1. J was trimmed by 5 bases and V by 0 bases; bases with no gene match: 4. CDR1 is MGHRA, CDR2 YSYEKL, per germline. CDR3 length: 16 residues.

Only a few counts were recorded for this clonotype. The chain is built from TRBV27 and TRBJ2-7; 8 bases map to TRBD2. CDR3 length: 16 amino acids. From germline, CDR1 is MNHEY and CDR2 SMNVEV (reference sequence). Trimming removed 4 bases from V and 2 bases from J; junction bases left unmatched: 10. This CDR3 reads CASSSSGGDLPYEQYF. The CDR3 DNA sequence: TGTGCCAGCAGTTCCAGCGGGGGAGACCTTCCCTACGAGCAGTACTTC.

The gene calls are TRBV10-2 and TRBJ1-1; tentative D call: TRBD1 (6 bases). The germline CDR1 and CDR2 sequences are WSHSY and SAAADI. V was shortened by 4 bases and J by 2 bases, with 14 bases between the two germline ends. This CDR3 spans 15 amino acids. CDR3 amino acids: CASSVWKGGNTEAFF. CDR3 sequence (DNA): TGCGCCAGCAGTGTCTGGAAGGGGGGCAACACTGAAGCTTTCTTT.

Details on this clonotype: The CDR3 does not end in the conserved phenylalanine or tryptophan, so this is likely a read error. The chain combines TRBV27 with TRBJ1-6, with 9 bases aligning to TRBD1. V lost 4 bases to trimming and J lost 8 bases; unmatched junction nucleotides: 3. The length of the CDR3 is 14 residues. Germline V CDR1 and CDR2: MNHEY, SMNVEV (reference sequence). The CDR3 loop is CASSSRDRDSPLHL. CDR3 nucleotide sequence: TGTGCCAGCAGTTCTCGGGACAGGGATTCACCCCTCCACCTT.

The chain couples TRBV29-1 to TRBJ1-1; D is possibly TRBD1 (6 bases). This CDR3 spans 11 amino acids. V was shortened by 7 bases and J by 11 bases, with 17 bases between the two germline ends. The germline CDR1 and CDR2 sequences are SQVTM and ANQGSEA. Here the CDR3 reads CSGEKTGSAFF. The CDR3 coding sequence is TGCAGCGGGGAAAAGACAGGATCGGCTTTCTTT.